This is a list of T cell receptor beta chains from one sample in a study of siplizumab effects on memory and regulatory T cells. TCRdb's copy holds only in-frame clones and misses some; the assay was immunoSEQ multiplex PCR. The sample has under 100,000 clones, roughly 87% seen once; the top ten hold more than 1.5%. Input material: Tregs sorted from blood. The receptors shown here come from a human donor in good health. Each CDR3 is given without its conserved first and last residue. Each record gives: V gene, CDR3 protein.

TRBV7-8 | ASSPGQGPFMTMNTEAF
TRBV15 | ATSRDGALSGANVLT
TRBV5-1 | ASSEGQGAYEQY
TRBV6-6 | ASSSTGGAGYNEQF
TRBV28 | ASSLPGNTEAF
TRBV7-9 | ASSLQGYEQY
TRBV5-1 | ASSFDGTGGYEQY
TRBV19 | ASSIAGGSGVTQY
TRBV20-1 | SAVQSGGYT
TRBV7-9 | ASSLGEALSGNTIY
TRBV19 | ASRPGQGFPLH
TRBV5-8 | ASSLGSGAPPEAF
TRBV4-2 | ASSQDGGVYNEQF
TRBV2 | ASSQEVTGGETQY
TRBV9 | ASSPLAGATDTQY
TRBV28 | ASSLGLAVPGNTIY
TRBV9 | ASSVREDSKYYNEQF
TRBV14 | ASSPRNSYEQY
TRBV5-4 | ASSLAGLAGKETQY
TRBV14 | ASSQPGTGNNEQY
TRBV5-5 | ASSLPGFYNSPLH
TRBV5-1 | ASSRLAGNYEQY
TRBV7-9 | ASSLESSYNSPLH
TRBV10-3 | AISAAENTEAF
TRBV28 | ASTSVGGNYGYT
TRBV4-1 | ASSLTGRSYNEQF
TRBV7-3 | ASSLYNTGELF
TRBV5-1 | ASSLSGNYGYT
TRBV5-6 | ASRRGSGYYEQY
TRBV10-3 | AISESSEAF
TRBV2 | ASVQRTGGAYSPLH
TRBV27 | ASSLRRFGGQGDGQPQH
TRBV7-2 | ASSLADRRTGPQH
TRBV27 | ASSFFGETQY
TRBV15 | ATSRDLRPDPSNYGYT
TRBV14 | ASSRLRNEQF
TRBV5-1 | ASSPLGDPSAGELF
TRBV7-9 | ASSLQQGTQY
TRBV11-1 | ASSLGPGTDTQY
TRBV7-6 | ASSLQDLSNEKLF
TRBV18 | ASSPLRDSEAF
TRBV7-9 | ASSPIWGTNTGELF
TRBV15 | ATSSPGQASENTGELF
TRBV6-1 | ALMRGANYEQY